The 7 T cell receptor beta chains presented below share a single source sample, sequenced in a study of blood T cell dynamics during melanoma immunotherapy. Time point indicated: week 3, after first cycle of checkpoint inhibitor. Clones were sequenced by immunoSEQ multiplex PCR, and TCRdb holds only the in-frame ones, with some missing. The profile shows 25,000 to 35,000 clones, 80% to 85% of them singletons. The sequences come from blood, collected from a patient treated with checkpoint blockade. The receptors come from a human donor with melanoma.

The CDR3 region has the DNA TGTGCCAGCAGTCCCGGACGGAGTTATAATTCACCCCTCCACTTT. Residues: CASSPGRSYNSPLHF. The chain has TRBV6-6 and TRBJ1-6; the D is unclear. In germline, CDR1 is MNHNY, CDR2 SVGAGI (reference sequence). This CDR3 has 15 residues. The V and J ends lost 5 bases and 4 bases respectively, with 12 bases between them.

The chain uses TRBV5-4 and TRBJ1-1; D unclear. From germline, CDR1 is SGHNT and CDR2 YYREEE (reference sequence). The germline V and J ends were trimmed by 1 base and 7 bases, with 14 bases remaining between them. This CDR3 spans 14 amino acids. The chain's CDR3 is CASSLLTRKSEAFF. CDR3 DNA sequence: TGTGCCAGCAGCTTGTTGACTAGGAAGAGTGAAGCTTTCTTT.

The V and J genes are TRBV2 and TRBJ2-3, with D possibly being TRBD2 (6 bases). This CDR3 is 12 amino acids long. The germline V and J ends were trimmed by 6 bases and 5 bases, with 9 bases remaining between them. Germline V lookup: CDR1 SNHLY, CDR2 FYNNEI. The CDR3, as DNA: TGTGCCAGCAGATTGGGGGGAGATACGCAGTATTTT. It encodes CASRLGGDTQYF. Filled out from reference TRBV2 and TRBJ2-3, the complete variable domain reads EPEVTQTPSHQVTQMGQEVILRCVPISNHLYFYWYRQILGQKVEFLVSFYNNEISEKSEIFDDQFSVERPDGSNFTLKIRSTKLEDSAMYFCASRLGGDTQYFGPGTRLTVL.

The CDR3 nucleotides read TGTGCCAGCAGCTCTCGCCTTAGCGGGTACAATGAGCAGTTCTTC. It is translated as CASSSRLSGYNEQFF. This sequence joins TRBV7-8 and TRBJ2-1; 7 nucleotides match TRBD2. Germline CDR1 is SGHVS and CDR2 is FQNEAQ. With V trimmed by 4 bases and J by 4 bases, 7 bases remained unmatched. The length of the CDR3 is 15 residues.

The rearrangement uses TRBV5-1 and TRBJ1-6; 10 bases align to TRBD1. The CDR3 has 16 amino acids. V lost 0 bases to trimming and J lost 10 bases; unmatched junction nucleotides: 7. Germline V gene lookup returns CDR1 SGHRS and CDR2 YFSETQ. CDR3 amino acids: CASSLGGQGVRSPLHF. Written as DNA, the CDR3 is TGCGCCAGCAGCTTGGGAGGACAGGGGGTAAGGTCACCCCTCCACTTT.

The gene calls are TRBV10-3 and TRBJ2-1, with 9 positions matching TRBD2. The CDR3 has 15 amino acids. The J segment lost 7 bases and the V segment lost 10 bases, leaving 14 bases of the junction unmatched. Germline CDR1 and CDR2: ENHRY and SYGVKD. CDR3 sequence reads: CATRPSSGIKNEQFF. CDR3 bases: TGTGCCACCCGTCCCTCTAGCGGGATAAAGAATGAGCAGTTCTTC.

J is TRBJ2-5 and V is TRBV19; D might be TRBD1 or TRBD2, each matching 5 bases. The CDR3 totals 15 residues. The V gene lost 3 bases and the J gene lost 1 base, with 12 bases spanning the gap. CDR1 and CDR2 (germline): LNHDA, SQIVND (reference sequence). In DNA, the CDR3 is TGTGCCAGTAGTATTGGGGGACGGGGCCAAGAGACCCAGTACTTC. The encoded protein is CASSIGGRGQETQYF.